This TCR beta chain was sequenced in a study of control samples from healthy donors and cancer patients. Profiled with immunoSEQ multiplex PCR; TCRdb holds only in-frame clones, not every one. The data show around 180,000 clones, about 90% seen once. The CDR3 length is 13 residues. Trimming took off 6 bases at V and 6 bases at J, with 14 bases between the two ends. Germline CDR1 is SGDLS and CDR2 is YYNGEE. The material sequenced was blood. The sequence was collected from a woman between 25 and 40 years old in good health. V gene TRBV9 combines with J gene TRBJ2-3, with D maybe TRBD1 (6 bases). CDR3 residues: CASNTDRQDTQYF. CDR3 in DNA: TGTGCCAGCAATACCGACAGGCAGGATACGCAGTATTTT.